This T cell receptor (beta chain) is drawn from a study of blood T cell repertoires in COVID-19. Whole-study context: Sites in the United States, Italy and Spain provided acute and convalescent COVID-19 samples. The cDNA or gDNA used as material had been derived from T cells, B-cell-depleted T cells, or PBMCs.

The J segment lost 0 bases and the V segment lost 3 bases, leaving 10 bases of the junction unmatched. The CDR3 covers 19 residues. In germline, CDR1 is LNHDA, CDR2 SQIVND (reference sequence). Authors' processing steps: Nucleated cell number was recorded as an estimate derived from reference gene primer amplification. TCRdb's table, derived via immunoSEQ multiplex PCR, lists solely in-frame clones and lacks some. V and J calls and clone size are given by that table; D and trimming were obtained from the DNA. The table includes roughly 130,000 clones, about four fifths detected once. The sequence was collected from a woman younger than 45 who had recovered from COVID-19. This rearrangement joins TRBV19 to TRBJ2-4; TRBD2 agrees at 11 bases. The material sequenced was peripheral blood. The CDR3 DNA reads TGTGCCAGTAGTATTGGACTAGCGGGTGGGAATCTAGCCAAAAACATTCAGTACTTC. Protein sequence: CASSIGLAGGNLAKNIQYF.